The subject of this entry is one T cell receptor beta chain. Its antigen is as yet unknown. This specimen comes from a study of T cell responses to AZD1222 COVID-19 vaccine. Across the study: Second-dose intervals of approximately 4 or approximately 12 weeks were pooled. The study, taken as a whole, reports: It was only six AZD1222 recipients who were seropositive at baseline. Spike-specific TCR depth and breadth grew after two AZD1222 doses.

This table comes from immunoSEQ multiplex PCR, and its TCRdb copy is limited to in-frame clones, with some not included. The data hold approximately 100,000 clones, with roughly nine tenths observed a single time. The receptor comes from an adult in good health. Sequencing used peripheral blood, obtained on day 0 of AZD1222 vaccination.

CDR3 protein: CASSYSTVVNTEAFF. The CDR3 coding sequence is TGTGCCAGCAGTTACTCCACGGTTGTGAACACTGAAGCTTTCTTT. The chain combines TRBV6-5 with TRBJ1-1, with D unclear. V dropped 0 bases and J dropped 0 bases, with 8 bases sitting between them. The germline V gene has CDR1 MNHEY and CDR2 SVGAGI. The CDR3 is made up of 15 amino acids.